This T cell receptor (beta chain) was observed in a study of low-dose radiotherapy and immunotherapy resistance in tumors. Time point here: after trial treatment. Treatment in this sample: LDRT plus nivolumab, ipilimumab, low-dose cyclophosphamide and aspirin (RACIN trial). Germline V CDR1 and CDR2: SGHNT, YENEEA. Trimming cost V 7 bases and J 4 bases, with 11 bases left between them. The CDR3 totals 13 residues. This clonotype appeared many times. TRAV- and TRBV-specific primers, spanning alpha and beta chains, primed first-strand cDNA. Over about 19 PCR cycles, TCRs were amplified from a constant-region primer and V-primer adapter. In vitro transcription served to amplify the isolated mRNA. TCRdb re-derived calls from the reads in MiXCR, one entry per CDR3 protein. The sample lists tens of thousands of distinct CDR3 sequences, roughly 19% seen once, with 9.5% to 15% in the top ten.

The source was PBMCs, collected after low-dose radiotherapy plus immunotherapy. The origin of this receptor is a female donor with ovarian cancer. The V and J genes are TRBV11-3 and TRBJ2-1; D is perhaps TRBD1 (6 bases). The CDR3: CASTKGVYNEQFF. CDR3 DNA sequence: TGTGCCAGCACCAAGGGGGTTTACAATGAGCAGTTCTTC.